This T cell receptor (beta chain) was sequenced in a study of beta chain features in type 1 diabetes (dated by TCRdb to the late 2010s). Broadly, across the study: Patients and healthy donors did not differ in mean age, gender distribution, total cell number or subset yield. Across all samples, approximately 98,000,000 sorted cells were examined, and cell number per subset correlated strongly with RNA yield. In the study, TCRB repertoires of sorted circulating CD4+ T cell subsets from recently diagnosed type 1 diabetes patients were compared with those of matched healthy donors. Whereas all 28 donors provided naive and central memory subsets, regulatory and stem cell-like memory subsets were isolated from just 8 patients and roughly eight healthy donors. Overall study outcomes, separate from this receptor: Because cDNA was sequenced instead of genomic DNA, activated cells with high expression could be over-represented, although the groups did not differ in activation or CD3 levels. HLA sub-analyses involved small numbers of individuals, so any influence of HLA type on TCRB rearrangement remained unresolved. PCR may preferentially amplify shorter templates, but because patient and control samples were amplified and corrected together, any resulting skew would affect both groups equally. A moderate but significant shortening of TCRB CDR3 length was observed in type 1 diabetes patients in all four CD4+ subsets. At VDJ recombination sites, type 1 diabetes patients had fewer insertions and more deleted nucleotides, which implies abnormalities in thymic rearrangement. Naive, central memory and regulatory TCRB repertoires appeared to be more similar among patients than among healthy donors.

The High Capacity cDNA Reverse Transcription Kit was used to reverse transcribe all of the isolated RNA, meaning that expressed TCRB transcripts were what got sequenced. Deep immunoSEQ sequencing was applied to naive, central memory and regulatory T cell samples, giving an average of roughly 3.5 million total reads per sample. Sorted cells were lysed in RLT buffer and RNA was extracted with DNase-treated RNeasy Micro or Mini kits, depending on cell number. Each cell subset was processed on its own to prevent cross-contamination, while patient and healthy donor samples were processed together. The immunoSEQ multiplex PCR was used to amplify TCRB sequences from cDNA, generating 87-bp fragments that spanned the CDR3 region. Amplicons were sequenced on the Illumina HiSeq platform. The authors' pipeline ran thus. PCR bias was corrected computationally using synthetic template baselines, and reads within Hamming distance 2 were collapsed, with unmergeable singletons discarded. Reads were aligned against IMGT to assign V, D and J genes, CDR3 length and insertions or deletions at six rearrangement sites. Clonotype counts were normalized to sorted cell number within each subset before computing true diversity and Gini coefficients with the tcR R package. Repertoire sharing was quantified using the overlap coefficient calculated on TCRB nucleotide sequences. As a proxy for the pre-selection repertoire, out-of-frame TCRB sequences from naive cells were analyzed. Held by TCRdb, this immuneACCESS table contains in-frame sequences only and omits some clones. Under half of the omission traces to an unresolved V gene where checked; the cause of the rest is unknown. Clonal size and the V and J genes are those of that table, whereas D and trimming came from the DNA. This sample holds about 240,000 clones; about 15% were observed only once. The ten largest make up roughly 0.019% of the sample.

Comment on this clone: The antigen it recognizes is unknown. Per-base qualities were not stored, and no clone one base away is much larger.

The germline V gene sets CDR1 to SNHLY and CDR2 to FYNNEI. Inclusive of the bounding cysteine and phenylalanine, the CDR3 is 13 residues long. The entry retains the CDR3 DNA only, 39 bases that are in frame from base 1. Trimming costs V 8 bases and J 6 bases, and their ends lie 13 bases apart. From each donor, a single peripheral blood sample of about 100 mL on average was drawn into heparinised tubes. A BD FACSAria II and a panel including CD45RO, CCR7, CD25, CD127, CD95 and CD27 were used to sort naive, central memory, regulatory and stem cell-like memory CD4+ T cells. All sorted populations exceeded 95% purity. Right away, PBMCs were isolated by Lymphoprep density gradient centrifugation and were stained directly, with no culture step. To minimize batch effects, samples were stained and sorted in pairs, one healthy donor with one patient per experiment.

The chain is assembled from TRBV2 and TRBJ2-2, with a weak D call of TRBD2 (5 bases match). This clonotype was obtained from a man aged 25 to 40 with type 1 diabetes. The specimen was naive CD4+ T cells from blood. The intended sense of this specimen's cell subset or site label: true naive CD4+ T cells. CDR3 protein: CASRSRDAGELFF. Here is the DNA: TGTGCCAGCCGCAGTCGGGATGCCGGGGAGCTGTTTTTT.